This T cell receptor (beta chain) is from a study of cytomegalovirus exposure and HLA in healthy donors. Study results and limitations: Reports state that TCR beta sequences accurately predicted most subjects' HLA-A and HLA-B alleles. Cytomegalovirus-associated TCR beta chains were listed, numbering around 150.

PCR amplification relied on 60 Vbeta primers (plus 13 Jbeta primers). Repertoires were generated with immunoSEQ multiplex PCR, while TCRdb's copy carries only in-frame clones and drops some. The sample has approximately 84,000 clones, 70% to 80% seen once. A note on this clone: Its antigen remains unknown.

This CDR3 is built from 14 residues. V was pared by 3 bases and J by 0 bases, with 2 bases of the junction left unmatched. Germline lookup yields CDR1 SGHRS and CDR2 YFSETQ. This chain uses TRBV5-1 with TRBJ2-7; TRBD1 matches 8 bases. The TCR sequence derives from a man aged 40-49 years in good health and CMV-seropositive. Material for sequencing was PBMCs. The CDR3 is CASSSGTGSYEQYF. The CDR3 nucleotides read TGCGCCAGCAGCTCCGGGACAGGCTCCTACGAGCAGTACTTC.